These T cell receptor beta chains were read from a single sample in a study of OX40 agonist ivuxolimab in advanced cancers. The protocol was immunoSEQ multiplex PCR, while the TCRdb copy is restricted to in-frame clones and leaves out a portion. The sample lists 15,000 to 17,000 clones, roughly three quarters occurring once. The sample in question was CD4+ or CD8+ T cells sorted from blood, obtained in a trial of the OX40 agonist ivuxolimab. These receptors were collected from an adult with an advanced solid tumor such as melanoma, head and neck, liver or kidney cancer. CDR3s include the opening cysteine and the closing phenylalanine or tryptophan. D genes are given only for firm matches. Clone size appears in some rows only: once, few, many, or a class for an expanded clone.

TRBV28,TRBJ1-5,NA,NA,TGTGCCAGCAGCCCCGCGACCCAGCCCCAGCATTTT,CASSPATQPQHF
TRBV4-3,TRBJ1-3,NA,NA,TGCGCCAGCAGCCAAGACCGGCTCGGAATCTCTGGAAACACCATATATTTT,CASSQDRLGISGNTIYF
TRBV7-9,TRBJ2-7,NA,NA,TGTGCCAGCACCTCCCCATTGGGGCCCGCCTACGAGCAGTACTTC,CASTSPLGPAYEQYF
TRBV10-3,TRBJ1-2,NA,NA,TGTGCCATCAGTGAGGGACTCAATGGCTACACCTTC,CAISEGLNGYTF
TRBV28,TRBJ2-2,NA,TRBD1,TGTGCCAGCAGACAGGACAGGGGGAACACCGGGGAGCTGTTTTTT,CASRQDRGNTGELFF
TRBV6-6,TRBJ1-4,NA,TRBD1,TGTGCCAGCAGTACAGGGGGTCGGAGTGAAAAACTGTTTTTT,CASSTGGRSEKLFF
TRBV29-1,TRBJ2-2,NA,NA,TGCAGCGTTGAGGAGCCAGGGCTGGAAACCGGGGAGCTGTTTTTT,CSVEEPGLETGELFF
TRBV29-1,TRBJ2-5,NA,TRBD1,TGCAGCGTTGGACAGGGTCCCGAGACCCAGTACTTC,CSVGQGPETQYF
TRBV7-3,TRBJ2-2,NA,NA,TGTGCCAGCAGCCCGTTGAACACCGGGGAGCTGTTTTTT,CASSPLNTGELFF
TRBV7-7,TRBJ2-1,NA,TRBD2,TGTGCCAGCAGCTTAGCGTTAGCGGGAGGGTATAATGAGCAGTTCTTC,CASSLALAGGYNEQFF
TRBV29-1,TRBJ2-7,many,TRBD2,TGCAGCGTTCGACATGCGGGAGCCTACGAGCAGTACTTC,CSVRHAGAYEQYF
TRBV7-8,TRBJ1-2,NA,NA,TGTGCCAGCAGCCCGTCGGACGGCTACTATGGCTACACCTTC,CASSPSDGYYGYTF
TRBV4-1,TRBJ1-1,NA,NA,TGCGCCAGCAGCTTTTCCAAGATGAACACTGAAGCTTTCTTT,CASSFSKMNTEAFF
TRBV4-1,TRBJ1-6,NA,NA,TGCGCCAGCAGCCCAGACCCAGGGGTGTCACCCCTCCACTTT,CASSPDPGVSPLHF
TRBV9,TRBJ1-2,once,NA,TGTGCCAGCAGCGAGGGGGACATAACCGTCTATGGCTACACCTTC,CASSEGDITVYGYTF
TRBV10-1,TRBJ2-7,NA,NA,TGCGCCAGCAGTGATATTTTTGACTACGAGCAGTACTTC,CASSDIFDYEQYF
TRBV6-1,TRBJ2-1,NA,NA,TGTGCCAGCAGTGCCTCTGGTTTTGGTCTTTGGGATGAGCAGTTCTTC,CASSASGFGLWDEQFF
TRBV27,TRBJ2-1,NA,TRBD2,TGTGCCAGCACCCCGGGGGGGTCCAATGAGCAGTTCTTC,CASTPGGSNEQFF
TRBV13,TRBJ1-2,once,NA,TGTGCCAGCAGCTCCAGATTAACTCCTAACTATGGCTACACCTTC,CASSSRLTPNYGYTF
TRBV28,TRBJ1-2,NA,TRBD1,TGTGCCAGCAGCTCTACAGGGGAGGGGGGCTACACCTTC,CASSSTGEGGYTF
TRBV7-9,TRBJ2-7,NA,TRBD2,TGTGCCAGCAGCGCCGGGGGGACTCGCCCTTCCTACGAGCAGTACTTC,CASSAGGTRPSYEQYF
TRBV9,TRBJ2-7,NA,TRBD1,TGTGCCAGTTCGGGACAGGGCAATCCCTACGAGCAGTACTTC,CASSGQGNPYEQYF
TRBV27,TRBJ2-3,NA,TRBD2,TGTGCCAGCAGCTACCTGGGACTAGCAGGAGATACGCAGTATTTT,CASSYLGLAGDTQYF
TRBV27,TRBJ2-7,NA,NA,TGTGCCAGCTCTGCGGAGCACTACGAGCAGTACTTC,CASSAEHYEQYF
TRBV28,TRBJ2-6,NA,TRBD1,TGTGCCAGCAGTCTTGGGACAGGGCACTCTGGGGCCAACGTCCTGACTTTC,CASSLGTGHSGANVLTF